The next 5 T cell receptor beta chains were all read from a single sample in a study of T cell repertoires in cytomegalovirus infection. MiXCR, run by TCRdb on the reads, gives a single entry per CDR3 protein. The sample includes approximately 400,000 distinct CDR3 sequences, around 32% of them seen just once. Sequences were obtained from PBMCs. The receptors shown here come from a human donor in good health (CMV status not recorded). Some clones in this sample may be carry-over from other donors' samples.

As regards this clonotype: This may come from a read error, since a much larger clone is one base off. The chain is built from TRBV7-6 and TRBJ1-1; the D is unclear. Trimming stripped 0 bases from V and 1 base from J, with 6 bases between. The CDR3 runs 14 residues. Germline V CDR1 and CDR2: SGHVS, FNYEAQ. CDR3 sequence reads: CASSLAAQNTEAFF. CDR3 bases: TGTGCCAGCAGCTTAGCTGCGCAGAACACTGAAGCTTTCTTT.

In this sample, this clonotype turned up a few times. The chain employs TRBV19 and TRBJ1-1, with 7 bases aligning to TRBD1. The CDR3 has 13 residues. Germline assignment: CDR1 LNHDA and CDR2 SQIVND (reference sequence). J lost 4 bases, V lost 8 bases, and 7 bases had no gene match. Written as DNA, the CDR3 is TGTGCCAGTCTCGACAGGGTTGGCACTGAAGCTTTCTTT. This codes for CASLDRVGTEAFF. Combining the CDR3 with reference TRBV19 and TRBJ1-1 gives the whole variable domain DGGITQSPKYLFRKEGQNVTLSCEQNLNHDAMYWYRQDPGQGLRLIYYSQIVNDFQKGDIAEGYSVSREKKESFPLTVTSAQKNPTAFYLCASLDRVGTEAFFGQGTRLTVV.

This clonotype was observed a few times. The rearrangement joins TRBV11-2 to TRBJ1-5, with D hard to call. Deletions cut 0 bases from V and 1 base from J, with 10 bases between. The CDR3 is 16 residues long. The germline V gene encodes CDR1 SGHAT and CDR2 FQNNGV. CDR3 protein: CASSLDGGNSNQPQHF. CDR3 sequence (DNA): TGTGCCAGCAGCTTAGATGGCGGGAACAGCAATCAGCCCCAGCATTTT. The entire variable domain, with the rest obtained from reference TRBV11-2 and TRBJ1-5, is as follows: EAGVAQSPRYKIIEKRQSVAFWCNPISGHATLYWYQQILGQGPKLLIQFQNNGVVDDSQLPKDRFSAERLKGVDSTLKIQPAKLEDSAVYLCASSLDGGNSNQPQHFGDGTRLSIL.

There are many counts of this clonotype. The rearrangement uses TRBV27 and TRBJ1-6, with D possibly being TRBD1 (6 bases). V lost 3 bases to trimming and J lost 7 bases, with 13 bases between them. From germline, CDR1 is MNHEY and CDR2 SMNVEV (reference sequence). CDR3 length equals 15 residues. CDR3 bases: TGTGCCAGCAGTTTGGGGGGGGGGGCAAATTCACCCCTCCACTTT. Its translation is CASSLGGGANSPLHF.

Comments on this clonotype: Since a much larger clone is just one base distant, this may be a read error. The missing conserved phenylalanine or tryptophan at the end of this CDR3 makes a read error likely. The chain joins TRBV7-2 to TRBJ2-6, with D unclear. From germline, CDR1 is SGHTA and CDR2 FQGNSA. V shed 4 bases and J shed 0 bases, with 16 bases lying between them. The length of the CDR3 is 18 residues. CDR3 sequence reads: CASSSGRAGLSGANVLTL. The CDR3 bases are TGTGCCAGCAGCTCTGGTCGGGCAGGTCTCTCTGGGGCCAACGTCCTGACTTTA.